These T cell receptor beta chains were read from a single sample in a study of CD8 T cells in ankylosing spondylitis. Via MiXCR, TCRdb re-called the 5' RACE reads, giving one row per CDR3 protein. The sample consists of about 150,000 distinct CDR3 sequences, under 45% of them appearing once. The sample taken for sequencing was synovial fluid, either unsorted or a sorted T cell fraction (not recorded which). The receptor set was obtained from a male donor with ankylosing spondylitis. CDR3s include the opening cysteine and the closing phenylalanine or tryptophan. Each record gives: D gene, J gene, clone size, V gene, CDR3 protein, CDR3 DNA. A D gene is named only where the DNA matches it firmly. Only some rows state a clone size, as once, few, many or a class for expanded clones.

>TRBD1|TRBJ1-2|few|TRBV20-1
CSALAAGTADGYTF
TGCAGTGCTCTGGCCGCCGGGACAGCCGATGGCTACACCTTC
>-|TRBJ1-2|-|TRBV10-2
CASSELIRAPRGYTF
TGCGCCAGCAGTGAGCTAATCCGGGCCCCTCGGGGCTACACCTTC
>TRBD1|TRBJ2-5|-|TRBV4-2
CASSLSGQASGETQYF
TGTGCCAGCAGCCTATCGGGACAGGCTTCGGGAGAGACCCAGTACTTC
>TRBD2|TRBJ2-3|many|TRBV12-3/TRBV12-4
CASRSSAGGTTDTQYF
TGTGCCAGCAGGTCCTCAGCGGGGGGGACCACAGATACGCAGTATTTT
>-|TRBJ2-7|-|TRBV29-1
CSVQDPLRWGAPYEQYF
TGCAGCGTTCAGGACCCCCTCCGGTGGGGCGCGCCCTACGAGCAGTACTTC
>-|TRBJ1-1|-|TRBV10-3
CAISEERGRNTEAFF
TGTGCCATCAGTGAGGAAAGGGGTCGAAACACTGAAGCTTTCTTT
>-|TRBJ2-1|-|TRBV5-6
CASSSKTAHYNEQFF
TGTGCCAGCAGCTCAAAGACAGCCCACTACAATGAGCAGTTCTTC
>TRBD1|TRBJ1-1|few|TRBV12-3/TRBV12-4
CASSWGQGACGTEAFF
TGTGCCAGCAGTTGGGGACAGGGGGCGTGCGGCACTGAAGCTTTCTTT
>TRBD1|TRBJ1-6|-|TRBV20-1
CSARTGESPLHF
TGCAGTGCGCGGACAGGGGAATCACCCCTCCACTTT
>-|TRBJ1-2|-|TRBV20-1
CSARQGSGGYTF
TGCAGTGCTAGACAGGGGTCGGGCGGCTACACCTTC
>TRBD2|TRBJ2-1|many|TRBV12-3/TRBV12-4
CASSPPGTSGTYNEQFF
TGTGCCAGCAGTCCCCCCGGGACTAGCGGGACTTACAATGAGCAGTTCTTC
>-|TRBJ2-1|few|TRBV11-3
CASSLDRRSNEQFF
TGTGCCAGCAGCTTAGATCGGCGGAGCAATGAGCAGTTCTTC
>-|TRBJ1-5|-|TRBV5-1
CASIVRVDQPQHF
TGCGCCAGCATCGTCAGGGTTGATCAGCCCCAGCATTTT
>-|TRBJ2-7|-|TRBV7-9
CASSSPVAQEQYF
TGTGCCAGCAGCTCCCCGGTCGCACAGGAGCAGTACTTC
>-|TRBJ2-7|few|TRBV3-1
CASSLHAGFPLYEQYF
TGTGCCAGCAGCCTGCACGCAGGGTTCCCTCTCTACGAGCAGTACTTC
>TRBD1|TRBJ1-2|-|TRBV29-1
CSARGGGYGYTF
TGCAGCGCGAGAGGGGGCGGCTATGGCTACACCTTC
>TRBD2|TRBJ2-1|many|TRBV4-1
CASSPGTSGGNNEQFF
TGCGCCAGCAGCCCGGGCACTAGCGGGGGAAACAATGAGCAGTTCTTC
>-|TRBJ2-2|few|TRBV4-3
CASSPLAHAFLTGELFF
TGCGCCAGCAGCCCCCTCGCCCACGCTTTCCTCACCGGGGAGCTGTTTTTT
>TRBD2|TRBJ2-2|few|TRBV9
CASSVSGGAVTGELFF
TGTGCCAGCAGCGTATCGGGAGGGGCCGTCACCGGGGAGCTGTTTTTT
>-|TRBJ2-1|-|TRBV4-1
CASSQGSRANEQFF
TGCGCCAGCAGCCAAGGGTCCCGAGCCAATGAGCAGTTCTTC
>-|TRBJ2-7|few|TRBV10-3
CAISESKGSAYEQYF
TGTGCCATCAGTGAGTCGAAGGGCAGTGCGTACGAGCAGTACTTC
>-|TRBJ2-3|few|TRBV20-1
CSARRAYQDTQYF
TGCAGTGCTAGAAGGGCGTACCAAGATACGCAGTATTTT
>-|TRBJ1-6|-|TRBV15
CATSSTPWGYNSPLHF
TGTGCCACCAGCTCAACTCCCTGGGGCTATAATTCACCCCTCCACTTT
>-|TRBJ2-3|-|TRBV9
CASSVGWGARTDTQYF
TGTGCCAGCAGCGTAGGGTGGGGCGCCCGCACAGATACGCAGTATTTT
>TRBD2|TRBJ2-1|many|TRBV27
CASSLGTSGSNEQFF
TGTGCCAGCAGTCTCGGGACTAGCGGGAGTAATGAGCAGTTCTTC
>-|TRBJ1-2|-|TRBV3-1
CASSQDWADNYGYTF
TGTGCCAGCAGCCAAGATTGGGCAGACAACTATGGCTACACCTTC
>TRBD1|TRBJ2-2|few|TRBV25-1
CASIIWTGFANTGELFF
TGTGCCAGCATAATCTGGACAGGGTTTGCGAACACCGGGGAGCTGTTTTTT
>TRBD1|TRBJ2-2|-|TRBV12-3/TRBV12-4
CASSTTGITGELFF
TGTGCCAGCAGCACGACAGGGATCACCGGGGAGCTGTTTTTT
>TRBD2|TRBJ2-1|-|TRBV5-1
CASSFSAGGITYNEQFF
TGCGCCAGCAGCTTCTCAGCGGGAGGGATCACCTACAATGAGCAGTTCTTC
>TRBD1|TRBJ1-2|few|TRBV10-3
CAISDSGTGGYLYGYTF
TGTGCCATCAGTGATAGCGGGACAGGGGGTTACCTCTATGGCTACACCTTC
>TRBD1|TRBJ1-5|-|TRBV4-2
CASSQGLGWVTGEFNQPQHF
TGTGCCAGCAGCCAAGGATTGGGATGGGTGACAGGGGAATTCAATCAGCCCCAGCATTTT
>TRBD2|TRBJ2-1|few|TRBV20-1
CSAAAGGDHNEQFF
TGCAGTGCGGCAGCGGGGGGAGACCACAATGAGCAGTTCTTC
>TRBD2|TRBJ2-7|-|TRBV6-5
CASSYSLTSGYEQYF
TGTGCCAGCAGTTACTCCCTGACTAGCGGATACGAGCAGTACTTC
>-|TRBJ2-7|many|TRBV6-1
CASSEEFVQDLVF
TGTGCCAGCAGTGAAGAGTTTGTACAGGACCTAGTCTTT
>-|TRBJ1-1|many|TRBV12-3/TRBV12-4
CASSTDLRRTEAFF
TGTGCCAGCAGTACGGACCTACGGAGGACTGAAGCTTTCTTT
>-|TRBJ2-5|-|TRBV4-1
CASSQAIQETQYF
TGCGCCAGCAGCCAAGCTATCCAAGAGACCCAGTACTTC
>-|TRBJ1-2|few|TRBV4-3
CASSQGEQGYGYTF
TGCGCCAGCAGCCAAGGGGAACAGGGCTATGGCTACACCTTC
>TRBD2|TRBJ2-1|-|TRBV12-3/TRBV12-4
CASRSGLAGNEQFF
TGTGCCAGCAGATCGGGACTAGCTGGCAATGAGCAGTTCTTC
>-|TRBJ2-7|-|TRBV28
CASSFWGTSYEQYF
TGTGCCAGCAGTTTTTGGGGCACCTCCTACGAGCAGTACTTC
>TRBD2|TRBJ2-1|-|TRBV18
CASSPRLAGRYEQFF
TGTGCCAGCTCACCTCGACTAGCGGGGAGATATGAGCAGTTCTTC
>-|TRBJ2-3|-|TRBV12-3/TRBV12-4
CASSFWYGITDTQYF
TGTGCCAGCAGTTTTTGGTATGGGATCACAGATACGCAGTATTTT
>-|TRBJ2-1|-|TRBV20-1
CSAPCGRLDYNEQFF
TGCAGTGCTCCATGCGGGCGACTAGACTACAATGAGCAGTTCTTC
>-|TRBJ2-2|few|TRBV7-9
CAGKDLDGTGELFF
TGTGCCGGAAAGGATTTGGACGGAACCGGGGAGCTGTTTTTT
>-|TRBJ1-1|few|TRBV5-6
CASSDTNHEAFF
TGTGCCAGCAGCGATACCAACCATGAAGCTTTCTTT
>-|TRBJ2-3|-|TRBV28
CASSPRVEPTDTQYF
TGTGCCAGCAGTCCGAGGGTAGAGCCCACAGATACGCAGTATTTT
>-|TRBJ1-2|few|TRBV12-3/TRBV12-4
CASSLVGTVEYGYTF
TGTGCCAGCAGTTTAGTTGGGACTGTAGAATATGGCTACACCTTC
>TRBD2|TRBJ2-3|-|TRBV14
CASSLTLAGIFTDTQYF
TGTGCCAGCAGCCTAACCCTAGCGGGGATCTTCACAGATACGCAGTATTTT
>-|TRBJ2-4|few|TRBV2
CASRTTKVAKNIQYF
TGTGCCAGCAGGACGACTAAGGTAGCCAAAAACATTCAGTACTTC
>-|TRBJ1-1|few|TRBV6-5
CASSYGGSDTEAFF
TGTGCCAGCAGTTATGGGGGATCGGACACTGAAGCTTTCTTT
>-|TRBJ2-7|-|TRBV28
CASSPRPSYEQYF
TGTGCCAGCAGTCCAAGACCCAGCTACGAGCAGTACTTC
>TRBD2|TRBJ2-2|few|TRBV4-3
CASSQIAGVTGVTGELFF
TGCGCCAGCAGCCAAATAGCGGGAGTCACCGGGGTAACCGGGGAGCTGTTTTTT
>TRBD2|TRBJ2-7|-|TRBV5-5
CASRHLAGVSYEQYF
TGTGCCAGCAGACACTTAGCGGGAGTCTCCTACGAGCAGTACTTC